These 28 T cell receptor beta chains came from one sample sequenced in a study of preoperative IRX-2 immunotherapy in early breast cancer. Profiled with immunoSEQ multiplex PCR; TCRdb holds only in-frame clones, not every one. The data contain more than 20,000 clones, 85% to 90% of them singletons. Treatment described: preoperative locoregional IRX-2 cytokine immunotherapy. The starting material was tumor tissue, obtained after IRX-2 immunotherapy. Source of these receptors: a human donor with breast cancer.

CDR3 in amino acids: CASSYATGTGEGGYTF. Here the CDR3 DNA reads TGTGCCAGCAGTTACGCAACGGGAACAGGGGAGGGTGGCTACACCTTC. The chain recombines TRBV6-5 with TRBJ1-2, with 7 bases fitting TRBD1. Germline V gives CDR1 MNHEY, CDR2 SVGAGI. V shed 2 bases, J shed 7 bases, and the junction held 13 bases outside the gene matches. The CDR3 length is 16 residues.

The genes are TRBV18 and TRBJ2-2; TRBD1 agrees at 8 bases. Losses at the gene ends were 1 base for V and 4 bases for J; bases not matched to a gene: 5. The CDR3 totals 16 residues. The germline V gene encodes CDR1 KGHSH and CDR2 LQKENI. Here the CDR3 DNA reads TGTGCCAGCTCACCACGGGCAGGGGGCGGCACCGGGGAGCTGTTTTTT. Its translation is CASSPRAGGGTGELFF.

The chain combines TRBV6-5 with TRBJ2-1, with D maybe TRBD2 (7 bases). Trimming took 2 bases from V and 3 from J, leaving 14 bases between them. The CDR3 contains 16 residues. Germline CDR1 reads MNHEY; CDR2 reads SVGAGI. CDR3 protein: CASSYMGGGHYNEQFF. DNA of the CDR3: TGTGCCAGCAGTTACATGGGAGGGGGACACTACAATGAGCAGTTCTTC.

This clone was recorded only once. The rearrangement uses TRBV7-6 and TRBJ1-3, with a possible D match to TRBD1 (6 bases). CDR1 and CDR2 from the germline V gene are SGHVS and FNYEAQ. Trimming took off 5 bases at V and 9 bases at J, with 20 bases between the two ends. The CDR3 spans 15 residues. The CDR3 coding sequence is TGTGCCAGCAGCCTAGGGGACATCCCCAGGGGCACCATATATTTT. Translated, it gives CASSLGDIPRGTIYF.

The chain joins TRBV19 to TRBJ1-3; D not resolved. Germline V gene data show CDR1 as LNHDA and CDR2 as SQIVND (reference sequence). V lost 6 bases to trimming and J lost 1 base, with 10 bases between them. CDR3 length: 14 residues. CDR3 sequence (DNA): TGTGCCAGTAGCCCTTACACGTCTGGAAACACCATATATTTT. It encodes CASSPYTSGNTIYF.

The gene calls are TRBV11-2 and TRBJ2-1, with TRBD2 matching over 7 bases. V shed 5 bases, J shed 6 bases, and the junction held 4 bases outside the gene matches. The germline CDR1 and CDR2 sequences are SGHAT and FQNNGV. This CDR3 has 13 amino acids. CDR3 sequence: CASSVGGGNEQFF. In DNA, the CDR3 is TGTGCCAGCAGCGTAGGCGGGGGCAATGAGCAGTTCTTC.

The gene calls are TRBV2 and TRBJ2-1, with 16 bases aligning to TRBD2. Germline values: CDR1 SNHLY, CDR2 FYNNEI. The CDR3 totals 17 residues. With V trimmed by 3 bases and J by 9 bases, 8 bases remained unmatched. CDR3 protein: CASSEAGTSGGAAEQFF. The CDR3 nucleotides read TGTGCCAGCAGTGAGGCGGGGACTAGCGGGGGGGCCGCTGAGCAGTTCTTC.

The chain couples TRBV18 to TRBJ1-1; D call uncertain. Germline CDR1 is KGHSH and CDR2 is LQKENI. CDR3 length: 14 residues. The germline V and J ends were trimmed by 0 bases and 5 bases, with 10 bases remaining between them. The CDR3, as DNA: TGTGCCAGCTCACCACCCGCGAGTAGAACTGAAGCTTTCTTT. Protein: CASSPPASRTEAFF.

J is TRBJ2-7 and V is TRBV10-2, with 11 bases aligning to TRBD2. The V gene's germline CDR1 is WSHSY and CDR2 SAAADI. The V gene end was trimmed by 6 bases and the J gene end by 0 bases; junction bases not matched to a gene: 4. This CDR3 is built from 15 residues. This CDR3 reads CASRAGLAASYEQYF. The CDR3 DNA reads TGCGCCAGCAGGGCGGGACTAGCGGCCTCCTACGAGCAGTACTTC.

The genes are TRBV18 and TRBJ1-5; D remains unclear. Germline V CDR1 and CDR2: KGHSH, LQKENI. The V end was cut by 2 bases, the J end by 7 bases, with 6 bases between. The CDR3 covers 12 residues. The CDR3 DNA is TGTGCCAGCTCACCAGGTGAGCAGCCCCAGCATTTT. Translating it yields CASSPGEQPQHF.

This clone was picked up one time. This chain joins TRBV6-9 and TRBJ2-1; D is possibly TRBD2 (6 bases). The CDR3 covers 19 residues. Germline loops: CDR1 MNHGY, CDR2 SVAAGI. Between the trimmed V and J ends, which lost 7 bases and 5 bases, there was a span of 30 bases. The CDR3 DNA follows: TGTGCCAGCACCTTCGAGGTCCCGGGACTGCCCCATTTCCACAATGAGCAGTTCTTC. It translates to CASTFEVPGLPHFHNEQFF.

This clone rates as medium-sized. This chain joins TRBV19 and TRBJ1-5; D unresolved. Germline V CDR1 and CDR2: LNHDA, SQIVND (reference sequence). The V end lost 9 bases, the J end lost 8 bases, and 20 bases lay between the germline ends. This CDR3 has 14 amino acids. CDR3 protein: CASKDLLYEEPQHF. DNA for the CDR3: TGTGCCAGCAAGGACCTCCTCTACGAGGAGCCCCAGCATTTT.

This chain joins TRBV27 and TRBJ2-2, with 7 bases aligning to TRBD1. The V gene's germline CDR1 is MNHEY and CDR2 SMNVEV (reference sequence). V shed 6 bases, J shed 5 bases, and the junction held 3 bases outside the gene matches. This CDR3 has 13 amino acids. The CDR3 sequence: CASRLQGTGELFF. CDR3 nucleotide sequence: TGTGCCAGCAGACTACAGGGGACCGGGGAGCTGTTTTTT.

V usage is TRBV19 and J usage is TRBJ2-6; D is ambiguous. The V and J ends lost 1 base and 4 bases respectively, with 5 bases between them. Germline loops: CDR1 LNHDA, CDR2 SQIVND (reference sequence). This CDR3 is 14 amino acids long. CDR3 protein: CASSIGSGANVLTF. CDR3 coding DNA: TGTGCCAGTAGTATAGGGAGCGGGGCCAACGTCCTGACTTTC.

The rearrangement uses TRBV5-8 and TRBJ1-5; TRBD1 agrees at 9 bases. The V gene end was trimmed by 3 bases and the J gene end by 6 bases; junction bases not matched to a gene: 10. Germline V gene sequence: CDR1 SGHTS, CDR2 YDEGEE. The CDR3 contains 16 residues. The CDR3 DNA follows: TGTGCCAGCAGCTCGCTACAGGGGGCGCTTAGTCAGCCCCAGCATTTT. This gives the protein CASSSLQGALSQPQHF.

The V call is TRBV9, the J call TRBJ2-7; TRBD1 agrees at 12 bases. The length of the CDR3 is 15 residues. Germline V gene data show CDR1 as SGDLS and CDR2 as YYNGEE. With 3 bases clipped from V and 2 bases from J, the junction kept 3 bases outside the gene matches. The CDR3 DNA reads TGTGCCAGCAGCGCCGGGACAGGGGGCCCCTACGAGCAGTACTTC. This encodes CASSAGTGGPYEQYF.

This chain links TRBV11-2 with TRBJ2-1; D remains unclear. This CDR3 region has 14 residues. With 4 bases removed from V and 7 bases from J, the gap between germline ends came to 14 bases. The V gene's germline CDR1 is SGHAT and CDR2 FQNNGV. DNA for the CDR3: TGTGCCAGCAGCTATAGGGTGAATCGGAATGAGCAGTTCTTC. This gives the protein CASSYRVNRNEQFF.

In nucleotides, the CDR3 is TGTGCCAGTAGTATCGATAGCGTGGGTCGTGGGGTCTACACCTTC. It yields the protein CASSIDSVGRGVYTF. The chain joins TRBV19 to TRBJ1-2, with D unclear. The V end was cut by 3 bases, the J end by 10 bases, with 21 bases between. In germline, CDR1 is LNHDA, CDR2 SQIVND (reference sequence). The CDR3 covers 15 residues.

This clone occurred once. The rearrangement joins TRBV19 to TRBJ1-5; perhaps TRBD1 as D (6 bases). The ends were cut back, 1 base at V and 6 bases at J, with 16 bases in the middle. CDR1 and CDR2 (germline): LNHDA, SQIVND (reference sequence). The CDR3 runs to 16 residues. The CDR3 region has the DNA TGTGCCAGTAGTATAGCGGGTACGGGGACAAGTCAGCCCCAGCATTTT. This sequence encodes CASSIAGTGTSQPQHF.

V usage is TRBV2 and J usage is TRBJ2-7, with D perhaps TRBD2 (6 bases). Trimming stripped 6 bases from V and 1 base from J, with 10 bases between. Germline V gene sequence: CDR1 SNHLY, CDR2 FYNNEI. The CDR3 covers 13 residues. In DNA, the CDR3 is TGTGCCAGCAGCCTGGGGGGTTCCTACGAGCAGTACGTC. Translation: CASSLGGSYEQYV.

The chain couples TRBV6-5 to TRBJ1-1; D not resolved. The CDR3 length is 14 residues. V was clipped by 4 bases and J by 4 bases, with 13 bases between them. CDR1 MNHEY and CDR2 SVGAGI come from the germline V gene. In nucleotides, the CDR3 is TGTGCCAGCAGTTCCCCCGGTTTGGGCACTGAAGCTTTCTTT. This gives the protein CASSSPGLGTEAFF.

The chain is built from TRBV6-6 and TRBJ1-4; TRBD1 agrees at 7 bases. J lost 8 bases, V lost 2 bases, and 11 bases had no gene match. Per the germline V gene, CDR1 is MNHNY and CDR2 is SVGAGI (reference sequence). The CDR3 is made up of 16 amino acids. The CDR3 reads CASSYRPTGNDEKLFF. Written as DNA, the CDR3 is TGTGCCAGCAGTTACCGACCGACAGGGAACGACGAAAAACTGTTTTTT.

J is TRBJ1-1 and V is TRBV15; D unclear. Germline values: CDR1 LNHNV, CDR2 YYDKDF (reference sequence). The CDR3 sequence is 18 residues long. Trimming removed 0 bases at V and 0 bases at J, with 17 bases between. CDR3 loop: CATSREFVQPDLNTEAFF. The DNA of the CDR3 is TGTGCCACCAGCAGAGAATTCGTACAGCCAGATCTGAACACTGAAGCTTTCTTT.

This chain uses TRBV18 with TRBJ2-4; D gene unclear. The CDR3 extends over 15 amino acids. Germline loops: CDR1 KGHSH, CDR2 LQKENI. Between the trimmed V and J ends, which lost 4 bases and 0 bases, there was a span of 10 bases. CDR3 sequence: CASSRGTVAKNIQYF. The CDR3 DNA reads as TGTGCCAGCTCACGTGGTACTGTAGCCAAAAACATTCAGTACTTC.

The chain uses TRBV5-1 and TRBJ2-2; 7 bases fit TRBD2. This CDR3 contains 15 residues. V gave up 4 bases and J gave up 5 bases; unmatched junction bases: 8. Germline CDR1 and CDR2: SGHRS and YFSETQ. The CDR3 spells CASSLGTTQTGELFF. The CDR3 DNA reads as TGCGCCAGCAGCCTCGGGACTACCCAAACCGGGGAGCTGTTTTTT.

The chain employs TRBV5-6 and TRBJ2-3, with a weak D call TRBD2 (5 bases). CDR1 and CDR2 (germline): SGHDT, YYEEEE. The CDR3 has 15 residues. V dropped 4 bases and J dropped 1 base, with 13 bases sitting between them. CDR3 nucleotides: TGTGCCAGCAGCCTCCCCGGGATTGGCACAGATACGCAGTATTTT. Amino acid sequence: CASSLPGIGTDTQYF. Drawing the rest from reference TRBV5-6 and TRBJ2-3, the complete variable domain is DAGVTQSPTHLIKTRGQQVTLRCSPKSGHDTVSWYQQALGQGPQFIFQYYEEEERQRGNFPDRFSGHQFPNYSSELNVNALLLGDSALYLCASSLPGIGTDTQYFGPGTRLTVL.

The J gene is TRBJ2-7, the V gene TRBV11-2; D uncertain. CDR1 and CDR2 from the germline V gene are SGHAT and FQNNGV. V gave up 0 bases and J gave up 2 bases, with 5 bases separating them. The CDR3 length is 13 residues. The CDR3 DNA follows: TGTGCCAGCAGCTTAGATTCACCCTACGAGCAGTACTTC. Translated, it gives CASSLDSPYEQYF.

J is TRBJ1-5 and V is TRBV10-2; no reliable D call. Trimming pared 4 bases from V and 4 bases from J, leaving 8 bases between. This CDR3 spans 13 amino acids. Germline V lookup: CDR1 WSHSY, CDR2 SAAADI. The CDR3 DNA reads TGCGCCAGCAGTGGAGCTGAGAATCAGCCCCAGCATTTT. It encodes CASSGAENQPQHF.